The entry that follows covers one TCR beta chain sequence. Its antigen is as yet unknown. This record belongs to a study of T-cell memory formation after mild COVID-19. TCRdb independently ran MiXCR on the 5' RACE reads; one entry per CDR3 protein. The sample gives around 340,000 distinct CDR3 sequences, about a sixth of which show up once; approximately 20% is in the top ten. Trimming stripped 3 bases from V and 0 bases from J, with 4 bases between. Germline lookup yields CDR1 MNHNS and CDR2 SASEGT. The CDR3 is made up of 13 amino acids. Broader study findings: Clones that got smaller from day 15 to 85 had even CD4/CD8, while clones growing later tipped toward CD4+. Contracting CD8+ clones were enriched in EMRA, CD4+ mainly in CM and EM. Some SARS-CoV-2-responding clones were already detected in memory before infection.

The rearrangement links TRBV6-1 to TRBJ2-3; no reliable D call. The sequencing input was PBMCs or a T cell subset sorted from them (not recorded which). The clonotype originates from a man aged 18 to 29 who had mild COVID-19 (a few samples of this study predate the infection). Cell type and time point are not known. In DNA form, the CDR3 reads TGTGCCAGCAGTGACTACAGCACAGATACGCAGTATTTT. It specifies CASSDYSTDTQYF.